This TCR beta chain is drawn from a study of cytomegalovirus exposure and HLA in healthy donors. Study-level findings and limits: TCR beta chain V- and J-gene trimming was linked, in a later analysis, to a missense variant in DCLRE1C. Earlier analysis looked at TCR beta V segments, and most were productive about 87% or about 30% of the time. In a later analysis, HLA-associated TCR beta chains were more clonally expanded than equally common others.

Points on this clone: The antigen is unknown.

60 Vbeta and 13 Jbeta primers were used in PCR. Using immunoSEQ multiplex PCR, the repertoire was profiled, and TCRdb retains in-frame clones only, with some absent. This table has about 280,000 clones, over 85% appearing once. Trimming at V came to 5 bases and at J to 0 bases, leaving 11 bases not matched to a gene. The CDR3 sequence is 18 residues long. The germline V gene encodes CDR1 LNHDA and CDR2 SQIVND (reference sequence). This sequence originates from a woman aged 18-29 years in good health and CMV-seronegative. The sequenced sample was PBMCs. This sequence joins TRBV19 and TRBJ1-1; 11 nucleotides agree with TRBD1. CDR3 DNA: TGTGCCAGTAGTGGATTTGGACAGGGGGCGAAGGTGAACACTGAAGCTTTCTTT. It translates to CASSGFGQGAKVNTEAFF.